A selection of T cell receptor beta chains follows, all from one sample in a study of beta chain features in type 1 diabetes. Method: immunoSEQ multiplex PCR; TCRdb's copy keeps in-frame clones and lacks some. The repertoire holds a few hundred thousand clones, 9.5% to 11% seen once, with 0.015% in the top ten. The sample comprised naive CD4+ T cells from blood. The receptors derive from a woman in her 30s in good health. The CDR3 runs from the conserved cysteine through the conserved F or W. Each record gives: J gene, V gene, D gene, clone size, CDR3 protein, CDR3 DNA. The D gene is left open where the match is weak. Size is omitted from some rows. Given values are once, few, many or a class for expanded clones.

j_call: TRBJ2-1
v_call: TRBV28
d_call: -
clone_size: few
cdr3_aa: CASSLSGYNEQFF
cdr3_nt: TGTGCCAGCAGTTTATCCGGCTACAATGAGCAGTTCTTC

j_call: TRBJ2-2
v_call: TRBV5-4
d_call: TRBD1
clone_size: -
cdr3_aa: CASSPPPGQGGTGELFF
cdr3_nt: TGTGCCAGCAGCCCCCCCCCGGGACAGGGAGGGACCGGGGAGCTGTTTTTT

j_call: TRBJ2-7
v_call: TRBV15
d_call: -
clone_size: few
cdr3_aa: CATSREGTISYEQYF
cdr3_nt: TGTGCCACCAGCAGAGAGGGGACAATTTCCTACGAGCAGTACTTC

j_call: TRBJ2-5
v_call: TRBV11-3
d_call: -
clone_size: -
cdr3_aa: CASSSRTAGETQYF
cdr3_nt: TGTGCCAGCAGCTCTCGCACTGCGGGGGAGACCCAGTACTTC

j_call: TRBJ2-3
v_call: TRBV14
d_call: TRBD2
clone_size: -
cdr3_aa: CASRLAGASTDTQYF
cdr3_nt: TGTGCCAGCAGACTAGCGGGAGCGAGCACAGATACGCAGTATTTT

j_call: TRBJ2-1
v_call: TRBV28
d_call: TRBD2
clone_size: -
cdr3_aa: CASTLAARYNEQFF
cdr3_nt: TGTGCCAGCACACTAGCGGCTAGGTACAATGAGCAGTTCTTC

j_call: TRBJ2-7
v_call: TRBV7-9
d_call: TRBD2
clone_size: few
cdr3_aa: CASSWGLAGDPYEQYF
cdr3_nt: TGTGCCAGCAGCTGGGGACTAGCGGGAGACCCCTACGAGCAGTACTTC

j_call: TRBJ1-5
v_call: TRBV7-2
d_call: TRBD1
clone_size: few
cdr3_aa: CASSLDQGGQPQHF
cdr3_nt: TGTGCCAGCAGCTTAGACCAGGGGGGTCAGCCCCAGCATTTT

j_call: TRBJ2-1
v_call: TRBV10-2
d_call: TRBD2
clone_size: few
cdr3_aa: CASVSGSRNEQFF
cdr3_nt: TGCGCCAGTGTAAGCGGGAGTAGGAATGAGCAGTTCTTC

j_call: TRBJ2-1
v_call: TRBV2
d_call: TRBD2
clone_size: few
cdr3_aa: CASSGLTYNEQFF
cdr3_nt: TGTGCCAGCTCGGGACTAACTTACAATGAGCAGTTCTTC

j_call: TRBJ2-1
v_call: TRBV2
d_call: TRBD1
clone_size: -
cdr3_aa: CASRWTGGGNEQFF
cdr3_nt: TGTGCCAGCAGGTGGACAGGGGGTGGGAATGAGCAGTTCTTC

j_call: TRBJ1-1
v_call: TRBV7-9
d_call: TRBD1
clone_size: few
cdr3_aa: CASSRPGTGNTEAFF
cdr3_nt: TGTGCCAGCAGCCGACCTGGGACAGGAAACACTGAAGCTTTCTTT

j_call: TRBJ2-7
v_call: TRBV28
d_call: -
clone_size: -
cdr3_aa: CASTGQGGEQYF
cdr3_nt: TGTGCCAGCACTGGGCAGGGGGGAGAGCAGTACTTC

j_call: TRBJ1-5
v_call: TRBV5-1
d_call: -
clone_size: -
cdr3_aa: CASSPGGDQPQHF
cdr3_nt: TGCGCCAGCAGCCCAGGAGGAGATCAGCCCCAGCATTTT

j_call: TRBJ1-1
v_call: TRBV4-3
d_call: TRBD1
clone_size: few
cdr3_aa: CASSLGTENTEAFF
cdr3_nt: TGCGCCAGCAGCCTCGGGACAGAGAACACTGAAGCTTTCTTT

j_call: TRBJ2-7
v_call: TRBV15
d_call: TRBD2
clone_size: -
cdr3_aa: CATSRDRNVQGAGYEQYF
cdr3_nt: TGTGCCACCAGCAGAGATCGTAACGTCCAGGGAGCGGGGTACGAGCAGTACTTC